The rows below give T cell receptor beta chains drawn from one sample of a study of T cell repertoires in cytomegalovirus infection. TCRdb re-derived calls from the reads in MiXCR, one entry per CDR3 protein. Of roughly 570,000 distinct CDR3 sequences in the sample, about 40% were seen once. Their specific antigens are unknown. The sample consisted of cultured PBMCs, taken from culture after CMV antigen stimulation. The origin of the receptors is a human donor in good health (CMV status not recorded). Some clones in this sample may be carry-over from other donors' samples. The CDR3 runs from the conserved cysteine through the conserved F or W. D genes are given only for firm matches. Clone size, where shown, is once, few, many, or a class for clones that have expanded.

CDR3: CASSALGTGTSYEQYF
DNA: TGTGCCAGCAGTGCCCTTGGGACAGGGACCTCCTACGAGCAGTACTTC
V: TRBV6-2/TRBV6-3
D: TRBD1
size: NA
J: TRBJ2-7

CDR3: CASSLDRYSGNTIYF
DNA: TGTGCCAGCAGCCTGGACCGATACTCTGGAAACACCATATATTTT
V: TRBV7-6
D: NA
size: NA
J: TRBJ1-3

CDR3: CASSFGRSRETQYF
DNA: TGTGCCAGCAGTTTCGGGAGATCAAGGGAGACCCAGTACTTC
V: TRBV28
D: NA
size: few
J: TRBJ2-5

CDR3: CASSFRGLYNEQFF
DNA: TGTGCCAGCAGCTTCCGGGGACTGTACAATGAGCAGTTCTTC
V: TRBV7-6
D: NA
size: NA
J: TRBJ2-1

CDR3: CASSLYGTRGPNLQETQYF
DNA: TGTGCCAGCAGCTTATATGGAACCCGCGGGCCGAACCTCCAAGAGACCCAGTACTTC
V: TRBV7-6
D: NA
size: few
J: TRBJ2-5

CDR3: CASSLGIGGTGYEQYF
DNA: TGCGCCAGCAGCTTGGGGATTGGGGGGACAGGCTACGAGCAGTACTTC
V: TRBV5-1
D: TRBD1
size: once
J: TRBJ2-7

CDR3: CASSLDTRAEAFF
DNA: TGTGCCAGCAGCTTGGACACTAGAGCTGAAGCTTTCTTT
V: TRBV5-5
D: NA
size: NA
J: TRBJ1-1

CDR3: CASSLGYSTDTQYF
DNA: TGTGCCAGCAGCTTAGGCTATAGCACAGATACGCAGTATTTT
V: TRBV7-9
D: NA
size: few
J: TRBJ2-3

CDR3: CASSGGTSSYNSPLHF
DNA: TGTGCCAGCAGTGGTGGGACGAGCTCCTATAATTCACCCCTCCACTTT
V: TRBV6-1
D: NA
size: NA
J: TRBJ1-6

CDR3: CASSLVLGQQQYF
DNA: TGTGCCAGCAGTTTAGTGTTGGGGCAGCAGCAGTATTTT
V: TRBV12-3/TRBV12-4
D: NA
size: NA
J: TRBJ2-3

CDR3: CASSSVQASSYNSPLHF
DNA: TGTGCCAGCAGTTCCGTCCAGGCGAGCTCCTATAATTCACCCCTCCACTTT
V: TRBV28
D: NA
size: few
J: TRBJ1-6

CDR3: CASSLTREHYNEQFF
DNA: TGTGCCAGCAGCCTTACTAGAGAACACTACAATGAGCAGTTCTTC
V: TRBV7-2
D: NA
size: many
J: TRBJ2-1

CDR3: CASSFLPGTSGGGLVQFF
DNA: TGTGCCAGCAGCTTCCTACCCGGGACTAGCGGGGGAGGGTTAGTGCAGTTCTTC
V: TRBV7-6
D: TRBD2
size: NA
J: TRBJ2-1

CDR3: CASSTSGHPNTEAFF
DNA: NA
V: TRBV6-2/TRBV6-3
D: NA
size: few
J: TRBJ1-1

CDR3: CASSLEGGWMEGGEPQHF
DNA: TGTGCCAGCAGCTTAGAGGGGGGGTGGATGGAGGGCGGGGAGCCCCAGCATTTT
V: TRBV7-8
D: NA
size: few
J: TRBJ1-5

CDR3: CASSPLRQTANTGELFF
DNA: TGTGCCAGCAGCCCCCTCAGACAGACTGCGAACACCGGGGAGCTGTTTTTT
V: TRBV7-2
D: NA
size: NA
J: TRBJ2-2

CDR3: CASSPEGTGNTIYF
DNA: TGTGCCAGCTCACCGGAGGGGACTGGAAACACCATATATTTT
V: TRBV18
D: NA
size: few
J: TRBJ1-3

CDR3: CAGSADRAGNTIYF
DNA: TGTGCCGGCAGCGCAGACAGGGCCGGAAACACCATATATTTT
V: TRBV12-3/TRBV12-4
D: TRBD1
size: NA
J: TRBJ1-3

CDR3: CASSYPNRQDSYEQYF
DNA: TGTGCCAGCAGTTACCCAAATCGACAGGACTCCTACGAGCAGTACTTC
V: TRBV6-6
D: NA
size: NA
J: TRBJ2-7

CDR3: CSARVVGQGLGGTEAFF
DNA: TGCAGTGCTAGAGTGGTGGGACAGGGCCTCGGCGGTACTGAAGCTTTCTTT
V: TRBV20-1
D: TRBD1
size: few
J: TRBJ1-1

CDR3: CASRPRGPNTEAFF
DNA: TGTGCCAGCAGACCCCGGGGACCGAACACTGAAGCTTTCTTT
V: TRBV6-4
D: NA
size: few
J: TRBJ1-1

CDR3: CASSLWGYSYEQYF
DNA: TGTGCCAGCAGTTTATGGGGGTACAGCTACGAGCAGTACTTC
V: TRBV28
D: NA
size: NA
J: TRBJ2-7

CDR3: CASSQAGLKYF
DNA: TGCGCCAGCAGCCAAGCCGGACTAAAGTATTTT
V: TRBV4-1
D: NA
size: NA
J: TRBJ2-3

CDR3: CSARPTGVNLETQYF
DNA: TGCAGTGCTAGACCGACAGGGGTAAACCTGGAGACCCAGTACTTC
V: TRBV20-1
D: TRBD1
size: NA
J: TRBJ2-5

CDR3: CASSQGTGFGEPQHF
DNA: TGTGCCAGCAGCCAAGGGACAGGGTTCGGGGAGCCCCAGCATTTT
V: TRBV14
D: TRBD1
size: NA
J: TRBJ1-5

CDR3: CASTLEAAGTHEF
DNA: TGTGCCAGCACCTTAGAGGCAGCGGGGACCCACGAGTTC
V: TRBV28
D: TRBD2
size: NA
J: TRBJ2-7

CDR3: CAWSVHPGANYGYTF
DNA: TGTGCCTGGAGTGTACACCCAGGGGCTAACTATGGCTACACCTTC
V: TRBV30
D: NA
size: NA
J: TRBJ1-2

CDR3: CASSFLRATNEKLFF
DNA: TGTGCCAGCAGCTTTCTTCGAGCAACTAATGAAAAACTGTTTTTT
V: TRBV7-6
D: NA
size: few
J: TRBJ1-4

CDR3: CAISQGAGLIAGELFF
DNA: TGTGCCATCAGTCAAGGGGCGGGACTGATAGCCGGGGAGCTGTTTTTT
V: TRBV10-3
D: NA
size: NA
J: TRBJ2-2

CDR3: CSAGGQETQYF
DNA: TGCAGTGCTGGTGGACAGGAGACGCAGTATTTT
V: TRBV20-1
D: TRBD1
size: once
J: TRBJ2-3

CDR3: CASSRGTAHTDTQYF
DNA: TGTGCCAGCAGCCGTGGGACCGCCCACACAGATACGCAGTATTTT
V: TRBV5-4
D: NA
size: NA
J: TRBJ2-3

CDR3: CASSQEERYRFDGYTF
DNA: TGTGCCAGCAGCCAAGAAGAACGATACCGTTTCGATGGCTACACCTTC
V: TRBV3-1
D: NA
size: NA
J: TRBJ1-2

CDR3: CASTWREIGSPLHF
DNA: TGTGCCAGCACATGGCGTGAAATTGGCTCACCCCTCCACTTT
V: TRBV12-3/TRBV12-4
D: NA
size: few
J: TRBJ1-6

CDR3: CASSPRGVEAFF
DNA: TGTGCCAGCAGTCCCCGGGGAGTAGAAGCTTTCTTT
V: TRBV7-9
D: NA
size: few
J: TRBJ1-1

CDR3: CASSYSSLGGGETQYF
DNA: TGTGCCAGCAGTTACTCGAGTTTGGGGGGAGGAGAGACCCAGTACTTC
V: TRBV6-5
D: NA
size: NA
J: TRBJ2-5

CDR3: CASRAGSRGEQFF
DNA: TGTGCCAGCAGAGCAGGGAGCCGGGGTGAGCAGTTCTTC
V: TRBV2
D: NA
size: few
J: TRBJ2-1

CDR3: CALRPSGSFEQYF
DNA: TGTGCCTTACGCCCCAGCGGGAGCTTCGAGCAGTACTTC
V: TRBV6-2/TRBV6-3
D: TRBD2
size: NA
J: TRBJ2-7

CDR3: CAIREQISGNTIYF
DNA: TGTGCCATCAGAGAACAAATCTCTGGAAACACCATATATTTT
V: TRBV10-3
D: NA
size: few
J: TRBJ1-3

CDR3: CASSGTVSSYNEQFF
DNA: TGTGCCAGCAGTGGGACGGTAAGCTCCTACAATGAGCAGTTCTTC
V: TRBV6-6
D: NA
size: NA
J: TRBJ2-1

CDR3: CASSRDMRDTQYF
DNA: TGTGCCAGCAGCCGAGATATGAGAGATACGCAGTATTTT
V: TRBV7-2
D: NA
size: many
J: TRBJ2-3

CDR3: CSARETSGTDTQYF
DNA: TGCAGTGCTAGAGAGACTAGCGGCACAGATACGCAGTATTTT
V: TRBV20-1
D: TRBD2
size: NA
J: TRBJ2-3

CDR3: CASHVGGNQPQHF
DNA: TGTGCCAGCCATGTGGGAGGAAATCAGCCCCAGCATTTT
V: TRBV19
D: NA
size: NA
J: TRBJ1-5

CDR3: CASRPLFGLAGSIGVQYF
DNA: TGTGCCAGCAGACCATTGTTTGGGCTAGCGGGTTCGATTGGGGTGCAGTATTTT
V: TRBV6-8
D: TRBD2
size: NA
J: TRBJ2-3

CDR3: CASSLAPPIETQYF
DNA: TGTGCCAGCAGCTTAGCGCCACCGATAGAGACCCAGTACTTC
V: TRBV7-8
D: NA
size: many
J: TRBJ2-5

CDR3: CASSSNPQTNTEAFF
DNA: TGTGCCAGCAGTTCAAACCCTCAAACGAACACTGAAGCTTTCTTT
V: TRBV6-2/TRBV6-3
D: NA
size: few
J: TRBJ1-1

CDR3: CASSSGLSSQYF
DNA: TGTGCCAGCAGCTCAGGACTCTCATCCCAGTACTTC
V: TRBV6-6
D: NA
size: NA
J: TRBJ2-5

CDR3: CASSQEAGANYGYTF
DNA: TGTGCCAGCAGCCAAGAAGCTGGAGCAAACTATGGCTACACCTTC
V: TRBV4-2
D: NA
size: once
J: TRBJ1-2

CDR3: CASSPQTAPNTEAFF
DNA: TGTGCCAGCTCACCTCAGACAGCTCCGAACACTGAAGCTTTCTTT
V: TRBV18
D: NA
size: NA
J: TRBJ1-1

CDR3: CASSLSPPISYNEQFF
DNA: TGTGCCAGCAGTTTAAGTCCCCCGATAAGTTACAATGAGCAGTTCTTC
V: TRBV27
D: NA
size: NA
J: TRBJ2-1

CDR3: CASSTRDRNYEQYF
DNA: TGTGCCAGCAGCACCCGGGACAGAAACTACGAGCAGTACTTC
V: TRBV6-5
D: TRBD1
size: few
J: TRBJ2-7

CDR3: CASRRTSGSTGELFF
DNA: TGTGCCAGCAGAAGGACTAGCGGGAGTACCGGGGAGCTGTTTTTT
V: TRBV12-3/TRBV12-4
D: TRBD2
size: few
J: TRBJ2-2

CDR3: CASSIEVAGGQETQYF
DNA: TGTGCCAGTAGCATAGAGGTAGCGGGAGGACAAGAGACCCAGTACTTC
V: TRBV19
D: TRBD2
size: NA
J: TRBJ2-5